Listed here is a single T cell receptor (beta chain). The clone's antigen remains unknown. No base quality information exists; no much larger clone differs at one position. Library method: 5' RACE. Sequencing relied on an Illumina HiSeq 2500. A second about 6 to 11 cycle PCR used a sample-barcoded 5' primer and a J-beta primer mix. A template-switch 5' adaptor carrying 12 random nucleotides introduced a unique molecular identifier onto each TCR beta cDNA molecule. At least 2.5 million CDR3-containing paired-end reads were obtained from each sample. All of the RNA was converted into first-strand cDNA using the Mint cDNA synthesis kit, with a TRBC-specific oligonucleotide serving as the primer. Following uracil-DNA glycosylase treatment, a first 18-cycle PCR with universal primers M1SS and BC2_uni_R was performed on all cDNA. Per the original workflow: For normalization, 1 million high-quality reads were randomly selected from each sample, with every read carrying a distinct molecular identifier. Reads with shared molecular identifiers were discarded instead of being binned into consensus sequences. CDR3 identification, clonotype clustering and error correction used MiTCR with a Q25 quality threshold and the strictest error-elimination algorithm. A nonparametric unseen species model with Euler transformation was used to estimate a lower bound on total TCR beta diversity. The raw public data were reprocessed by TCRdb itself: fastp quality trimming at Q25, MiXCR clonotype calling, in-frame beta chains only. Each CDR3 protein appears once, grouped with its most common genes and DNA. The V and J calls and clone size come from TCRdb's table, not from the authors' own analysis. Here the sample has fewer than 2,000,000 distinct CDR3 sequences; about 32% occur a single time. Of the sample, about 11% falls within the top ten clones.

The data originate from a study of blood T cells in healthy people across ages (dated by TCRdb to the mid-2010s). Broadly, across the study: In model experiments, template switching captured about one uniquely barcoded TCR beta cDNA molecule for every two T cells. To avoid experimental bias, donors of different ages were distributed randomly across sequencing lanes. Two additional independent replicas of 1 million unique cDNA reads from the same blood draw were analyzed for two donors (one aged 18 to 30 and one aged 80 or older). The donors were divided into four age groups: young (average around 17 years), middle-aged (around 37), aged (approximately 59) and long-lived (roughly 82). Age-related changes in TCR beta repertoire diversity were measured in the study by deep sequencing normalized with unique cDNA molecular identifiers.

Donors were a few dozen systemically healthy Caucasian individuals from Russia aged 6 to 90 years. Ten milliliters of peripheral blood were drawn from each donor into EDTA-treated Vacutainer tubes. PBMCs were isolated by Ficoll-Paque density-gradient centrifugation, with at least 6.5 million obtained per sample. Total RNA, at least 5.5 micrograms per sample, was extracted from PBMCs with Trizol reagent. For every donor, flow cytometry on a PBMC aliquot measured the percentage of naive CD45RAhigh/CD27high T cells. General findings and caveats noted by the study authors: Observed TCR beta diversity per million T cells fell roughly linearly with age, and a significant reduction was already apparent by age around 40. Compared with the aged group, the long-lived group had more naive CD4+ T cells, fewer expanded clones and increased TCR diversity, a pattern suggesting age selection. Estimates of total diversity based on one million sequenced T cells were regarded as lower bounds and as underestimates. The percentage of naive T cells measured by flow cytometry correlated strongly with observed TCR beta diversity. Donor CMV infection status was unknown, potentially confounding age-related changes in expanded clonotypes. Because profiling used bulk unsorted PBMCs, naive and antigen-experienced compartments could not be compared conclusively.

The sequence was collected from a young woman in good health. Sequenced: blood.

The CDR3 in this case is CASSRTAGAGELFF. At the DNA level, the sequence is TGCGCCAGCAGTCGGACGGCTGGGGCCGGGGAGCTGTTTTTT. The chain couples TRBV4-1 to TRBJ2-2; confidence is insufficient to name the D gene. Reading from cysteine to phenylalanine, the CDR3 counts 14 amino acids. CDR3 DNA only is kept here, 42 bases in frame from base 1. The germline V gene specifies MGHRA as CDR1 and YSYEKL as CDR2. The junction carries 14 bases between V and J, which are trimmed by 6 bases and 6 bases respectively.